What follows are 13 T cell receptor beta chains derived from one specimen sequenced in a study of molecular identifiers for immune sequencing clone quantification. From the PCR reads, TCRdb called clonotypes with MiXCR, one entry per CDR3 protein. This sample carries 90,000 or so distinct CDR3 sequences, nearly 25% of them seen once, and the ten largest clones take less than 0.85%. The material sequenced was naive CD8+ T cells from blood, with Jurkat cell RNA spiked in. Regarding subset: FACS-sorted CD8+CD4-CCR7+CD45RA+ naive T cells. These receptor sequences come from a human donor in good health. Some libraries in this study had Jurkat cell RNA spiked in.

A note on this clonotype: This sequence may be a read error, since a much larger clone differs from it by one base. V and J are TRBV7-6 and TRBJ2-2; D may correspond to TRBD1 or TRBD2 (5 bases each). Germline V gives CDR1 SGHVS, CDR2 FNYEAQ. This CDR3 has 15 amino acids. The V end lost 1 base, the J end lost 8 bases, and 14 bases lay between the germline ends. The CDR3 reads CASSLGGPTAGELFF. In DNA form, the CDR3 reads TGTGCCAGCAGCTTAGGGGGACCCACGGCGGGGGAGCTGTTTTTT.

This clonotype was counted many times. The chain joins TRBV6-6 to TRBJ1-6; 9 nucleotides agree with TRBD1. The germline gives CDR1 MNHNY, CDR2 SVGAGI (reference sequence). The CDR3 sequence is 19 residues long. J lost 0 bases, V lost 2 bases, and 8 bases had no gene match. The CDR3 DNA reads TGTGCCAGCAGTTACCCCCGGGACAGGGAGACCTCCTATAATTCACCCCTCCACTTT. Translating gives CASSYPRDRETSYNSPLHF.

In its sample, this clonotype was seen many times. This sequence joins TRBV5-4 and TRBJ2-3; TRBD2 aligns across 9 bases. CDR3 length equals 16 residues. Per the germline V gene, CDR1 is SGHNT and CDR2 is YYREEE (reference sequence). V was clipped by 0 bases and J by 2 bases; unmatched bases: 4. This CDR3 reads CASSLGLAEITDTQYF. The CDR3 DNA sequence: TGTGCCAGCAGCTTGGGACTAGCGGAGATCACAGATACGCAGTATTTT.

This clonotype was counted between two and nine times. The chain combines TRBV6-5 with TRBJ2-2; TRBD1 might be the D (5 bases). Germline CDR1 and CDR2: MNHEY and SVGAGI. The CDR3 is made up of 15 amino acids. V was cut by 3 bases and J by 1 base, with 9 bases left in between. This CDR3 reads CASSYTQGNTGELFF. CDR3 in DNA: TGTGCCAGCAGTTATACCCAGGGGAACACCGGGGAGCTGTTTTTT.

The gene calls are TRBV5-3 and TRBJ1-2, with D maybe TRBD1 (5 bases). TRBV5-3 is an open reading frame whose function is uncertain. Trimming removed 8 bases from V and 7 bases from J, with 15 bases in between. The length of the CDR3 is 12 residues. The CDR3 region has the DNA TGTGCCAGCAGCATTACAGGAACTGGCTACACCTTC. Translating it yields CASSITGTGYTF.

This sequence joins TRBV6-1 and TRBJ2-7; D gene ambiguous. Germline lookup yields CDR1 MNHNS and CDR2 SASEGT. Trimming stripped 2 bases from V and 4 bases from J, with 15 bases between. The CDR3 is 15 residues long. CDR3 protein: CASSEIMGPTYEQYF. CDR3 bases: TGTGCCAGCAGTGAAATTATGGGCCCTACTTACGAGCAGTACTTC.

Many counts were recorded for this clonotype. V gene TRBV11-2 combines with J gene TRBJ2-4; D unresolved. Trimming left V 5 bases short and J 2 bases short, with 19 bases between. This CDR3 region has 17 residues. CDR1 is SGHAT, CDR2 FQNNGV, per germline. The CDR3 bases are TGTGCCAGCAGCCCCAGTAGGCCCGCTATGACCAAAAACATTCAGTACTTC. Protein product: CASSPSRPAMTKNIQYF.

As for this clonotype: This clone may be a read error of a much larger clone one base away. The chain employs TRBV7-9 and TRBJ2-1; the match to TRBD1 covers 7 bases. Germline V gene lookup returns CDR1 SEHNR and CDR2 FQNEAQ (reference sequence). The length of the CDR3 is 17 residues. Unmatched junction bases numbered 14, after V lost 8 bases and J lost 1 base. The CDR3: CASGSRQGAKSYNEQFF. The CDR3 nucleotides read TGTGCCAGCGGCTCTCGACAGGGAGCCAAGTCCTACAATGAGCAGTTCTTC. Full variable domain (missing parts from reference TRBV7-9 and TRBJ2-1): DTGVSQNPRHKITKRGQNVTFRCDPISEHNRLYWYRQTLGQGPEFLTYFQNEAQLEKSRLLSDRFSAERPKGSFSTLEIQRTEQGDSAMYLCASGSRQGAKSYNEQFFGPGTRLTVL.

This clonotype was counted many times. The chain uses TRBV5-4 and TRBJ1-1; D unresolved. Germline CDR1 SGHNT, CDR2 YYREEE (reference sequence). The CDR3 contains 14 residues. The V gene lost 3 bases and the J gene lost 4 bases, with 13 bases spanning the gap. The CDR3 DNA sequence: TGTGCCAGCAGCTCCTGGGGAGTGGGCACTGAAGCTTTCTTT. This translates into CASSSWGVGTEAFF.

This clonotype was seen repeatedly, ten times or more. V and J are TRBV4-1 and TRBJ1-1; D unresolved. V was trimmed by 3 bases and J by 8 bases, leaving 19 bases between them. The germline V gene has CDR1 MGHRA and CDR2 YSYEKL. This CDR3 is 15 amino acids long. CDR3 loop: CASSQSEGWAGEAFF. The CDR3 DNA reads as TGCGCCAGCAGCCAGTCCGAGGGCTGGGCTGGCGAAGCTTTCTTT.

The J gene is TRBJ2-3, the V gene TRBV19; D gene ambiguous. The germline CDR1 and CDR2 sequences are LNHDA and SQIVND (reference sequence). Trimming took off 6 bases at V and 6 bases at J, with 7 bases between the two ends. The CDR3 covers 11 residues. The CDR3 reads CASRHSDTQYF. The CDR3 nucleotides read TGTGCCAGTAGACACAGTGATACGCAGTATTTT.

This clonotype came up many times. This chain links TRBV5-4 with TRBJ2-3; 8 bases match TRBD1. Trimming removed 1 base from V and 3 bases from J; junction bases left unmatched: 4. Per germline, CDR1 SGHNT and CDR2 YYREEE (reference sequence). This CDR3 is 15 amino acids long. The CDR3 DNA reads TGTGCCAGCAGCTTGAAACAGGGGGAGACAGATACGCAGTATTTT. As protein: CASSLKQGETDTQYF.

This clonotype was seen once. It may be a read error: a sequence one base away is much more abundant. This rearrangement joins TRBV5-6 to TRBJ2-3, with 8 bases lining up with TRBD1. Germline lookup yields CDR1 SGHDT and CDR2 YYEEEE. CDR3 length: 14 residues. CDR3 DNA: TGTGCCAGCAGCCGGGACAGGTACACAGGTACGCAGTATTTT. It translates to CASSRDRYTGTQYF.